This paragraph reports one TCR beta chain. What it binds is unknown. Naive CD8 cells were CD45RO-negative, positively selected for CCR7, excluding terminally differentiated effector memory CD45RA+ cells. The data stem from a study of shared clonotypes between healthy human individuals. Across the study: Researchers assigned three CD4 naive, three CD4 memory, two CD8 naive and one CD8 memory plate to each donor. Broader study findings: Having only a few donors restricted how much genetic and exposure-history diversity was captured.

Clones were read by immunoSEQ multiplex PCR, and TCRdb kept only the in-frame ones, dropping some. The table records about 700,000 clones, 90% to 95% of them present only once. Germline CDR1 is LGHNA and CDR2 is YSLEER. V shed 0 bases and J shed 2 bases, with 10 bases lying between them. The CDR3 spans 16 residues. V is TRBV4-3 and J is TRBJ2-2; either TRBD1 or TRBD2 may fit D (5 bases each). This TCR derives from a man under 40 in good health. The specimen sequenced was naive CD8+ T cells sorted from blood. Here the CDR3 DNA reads TGCGCCAGCAGCCAAGATTCTGGGGGAAACACCGGGGAGCTGTTTTTT. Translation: CASSQDSGGNTGELFF.